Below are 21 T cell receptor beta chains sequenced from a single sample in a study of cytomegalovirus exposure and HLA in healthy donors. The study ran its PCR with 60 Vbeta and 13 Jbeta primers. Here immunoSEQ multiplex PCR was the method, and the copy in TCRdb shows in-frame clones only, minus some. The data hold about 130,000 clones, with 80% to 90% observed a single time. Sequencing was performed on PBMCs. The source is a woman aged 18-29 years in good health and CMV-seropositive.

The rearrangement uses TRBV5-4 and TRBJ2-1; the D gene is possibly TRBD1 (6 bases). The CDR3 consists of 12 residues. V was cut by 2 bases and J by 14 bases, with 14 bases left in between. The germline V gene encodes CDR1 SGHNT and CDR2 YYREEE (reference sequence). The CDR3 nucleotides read TGTGCCAGCAGCTTTACAGGGATCGAAGAGTTCTTC. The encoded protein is CASSFTGIEEFF.

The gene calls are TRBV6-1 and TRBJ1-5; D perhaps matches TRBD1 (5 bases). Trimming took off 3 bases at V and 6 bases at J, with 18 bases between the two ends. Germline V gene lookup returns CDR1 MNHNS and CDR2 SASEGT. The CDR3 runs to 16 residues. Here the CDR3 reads CASSDRVGGEGQPQHF. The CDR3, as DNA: TGTGCCAGCAGTGATAGGGTCGGGGGGGAAGGTCAGCCCCAGCATTTT.

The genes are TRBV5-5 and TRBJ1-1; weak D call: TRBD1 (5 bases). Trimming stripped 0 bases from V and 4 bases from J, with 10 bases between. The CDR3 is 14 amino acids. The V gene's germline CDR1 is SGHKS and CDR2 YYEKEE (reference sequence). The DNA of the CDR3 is TGTGCCAGCAGCTTGGGTTTGGGGGGCACTGAAGCTTTCTTT. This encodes CASSLGLGGTEAFF.

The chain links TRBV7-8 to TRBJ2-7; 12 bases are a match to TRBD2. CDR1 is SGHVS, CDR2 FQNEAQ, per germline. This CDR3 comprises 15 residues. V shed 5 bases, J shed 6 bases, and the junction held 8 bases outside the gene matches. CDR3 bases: TGTGCCAGCAGCAAAGAGACTAGCGGGGGTTTCGAGCAGTACTTC. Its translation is CASSKETSGGFEQYF.

As DNA, the CDR3 is TGTGCCAGCAGAAGACAGGGGTATAACTATGGCTACACCTTC. Residues: CASRRQGYNYGYTF. This chain uses TRBV27 with TRBJ1-2; 8 bases fit TRBD1. The V gene's germline CDR1 is MNHEY and CDR2 SMNVEV (reference sequence). V shed 6 bases and J 1 base; nucleotides not matched to a gene: 4. There are 14 residues in the CDR3.

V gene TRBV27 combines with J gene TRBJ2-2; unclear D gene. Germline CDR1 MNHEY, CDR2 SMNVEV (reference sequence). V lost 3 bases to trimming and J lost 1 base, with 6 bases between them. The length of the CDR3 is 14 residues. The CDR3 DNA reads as TGTGCCAGCAGTTTCCCAGGGAACACCGGGGAGCTGTTTTTT. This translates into CASSFPGNTGELFF.

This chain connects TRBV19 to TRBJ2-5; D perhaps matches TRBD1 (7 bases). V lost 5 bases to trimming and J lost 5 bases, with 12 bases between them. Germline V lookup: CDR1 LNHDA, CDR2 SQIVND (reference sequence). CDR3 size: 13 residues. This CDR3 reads CASSDSGGETQYF. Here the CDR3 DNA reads TGTGCCAGTAGTGATTCAGGGGGGGAGACCCAGTACTTC.

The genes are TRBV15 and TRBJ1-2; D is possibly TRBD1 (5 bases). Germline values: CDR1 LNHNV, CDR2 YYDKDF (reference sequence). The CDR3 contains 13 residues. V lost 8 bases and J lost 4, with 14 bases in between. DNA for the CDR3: TGTGCCACCGCCCTGGGGGGACTCTATGGCTACACCTTC. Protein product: CATALGGLYGYTF. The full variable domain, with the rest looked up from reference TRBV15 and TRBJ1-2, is DAMVIQNPRYQVTQFGKPVTLSCSQTLNHNVMYWYQQKSSQAPKLLFHYYDKDFNNEADTPDNFQSRRPNTSFCFLDIRSPGLGDTAMYLCATALGGLYGYTFGSGTRLTVV.

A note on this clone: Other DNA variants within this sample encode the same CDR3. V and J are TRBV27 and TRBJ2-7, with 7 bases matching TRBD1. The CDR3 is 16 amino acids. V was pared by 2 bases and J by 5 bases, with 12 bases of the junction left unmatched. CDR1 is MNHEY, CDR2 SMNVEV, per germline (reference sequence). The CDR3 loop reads CASSLGSGTALHEQYF. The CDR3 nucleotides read TGTGCCAGCAGTTTAGGGTCCGGGACAGCCCTCCACGAGCAGTACTTC.

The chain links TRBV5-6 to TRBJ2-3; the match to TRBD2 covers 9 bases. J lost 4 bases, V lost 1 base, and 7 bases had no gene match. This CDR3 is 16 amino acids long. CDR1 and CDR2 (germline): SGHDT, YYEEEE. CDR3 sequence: CASSLYSGGISDTQYF. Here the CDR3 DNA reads TGTGCCAGCAGCTTGTATAGCGGGGGTATTTCAGATACGCAGTATTTT.

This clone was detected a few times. CDR3 nucleotides: TGTGCCAGCAGCGTAGGAGGACAGGGGGCGAACGAGCAGTACTTC. It is translated as CASSVGGQGANEQYF. The gene calls are TRBV9 and TRBJ2-7; TRBD1 agrees at 11 bases. Germline CDR1 SGDLS, CDR2 YYNGEE. The CDR3 runs 15 residues. Unmatched junction bases numbered 4, after V lost 0 bases and J lost 5 bases.

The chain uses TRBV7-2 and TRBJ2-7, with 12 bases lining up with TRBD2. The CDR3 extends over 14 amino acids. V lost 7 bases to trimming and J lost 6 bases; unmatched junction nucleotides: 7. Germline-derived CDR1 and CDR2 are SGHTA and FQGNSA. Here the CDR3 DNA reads TGTGCCAGCACACTACTAGCGGGGGGTGGCGAGCAGTACTTC. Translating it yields CASTLLAGGGEQYF. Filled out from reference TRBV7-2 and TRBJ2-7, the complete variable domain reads GAGVSQSPSNKVTEKGKDVELRCDPISGHTALYWYRQSLGQGLEFLIYFQGNSAPDKSGLPSDRFSAERTGGSVSTLTIQRTQQEDSAVYLCASTLLAGGGEQYFGPGTRLTVT.

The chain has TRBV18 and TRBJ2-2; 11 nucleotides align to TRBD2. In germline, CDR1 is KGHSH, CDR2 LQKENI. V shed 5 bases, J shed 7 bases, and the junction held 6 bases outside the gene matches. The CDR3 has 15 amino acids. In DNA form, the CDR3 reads TGTGCCAGCTCATCGACTAGCGGGGCGGTCGGGGAGCTGTTTTTT. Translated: CASSSTSGAVGELFF.

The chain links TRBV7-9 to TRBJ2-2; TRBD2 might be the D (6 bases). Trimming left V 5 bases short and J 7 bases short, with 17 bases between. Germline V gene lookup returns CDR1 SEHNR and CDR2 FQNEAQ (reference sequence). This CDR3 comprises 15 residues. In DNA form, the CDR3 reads TGTGCCAGCAGCCACGGAGGGTGGTTAGGCGGGGAGCTGTTTTTT. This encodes CASSHGGWLGGELFF.

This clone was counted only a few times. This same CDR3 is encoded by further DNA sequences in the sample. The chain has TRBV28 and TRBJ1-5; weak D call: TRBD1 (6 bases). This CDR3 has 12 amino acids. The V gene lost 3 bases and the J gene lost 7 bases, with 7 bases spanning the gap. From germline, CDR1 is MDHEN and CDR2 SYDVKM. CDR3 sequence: CASSFRGQPQHF. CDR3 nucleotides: TGTGCCAGCAGTTTTAGGGGGCAGCCCCAGCATTTT. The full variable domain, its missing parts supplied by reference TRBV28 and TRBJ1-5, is DVKVTQSSRYLVKRTGEKVFLECVQDMDHENMFWYRQDPGLGLRLIYFSYDVKMKEKGDIPEGYSVSREKKERFSLILESASTNQTSMYLCASSFRGQPQHFGDGTRLSIL.

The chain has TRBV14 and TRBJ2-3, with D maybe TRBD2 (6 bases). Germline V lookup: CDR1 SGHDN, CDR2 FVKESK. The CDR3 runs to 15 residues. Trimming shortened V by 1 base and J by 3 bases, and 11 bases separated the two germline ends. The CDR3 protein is CASSQAGVRTDTQYF. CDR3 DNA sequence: TGTGCCAGCAGCCAAGCGGGGGTTAGGACAGATACGCAGTATTTT.

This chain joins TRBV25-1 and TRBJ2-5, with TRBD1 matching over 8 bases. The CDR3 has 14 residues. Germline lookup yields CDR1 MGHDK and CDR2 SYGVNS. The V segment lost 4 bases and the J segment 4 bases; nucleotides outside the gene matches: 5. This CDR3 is CASSGSGGRETQYF. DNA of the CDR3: TGTGCCAGCAGTGGATCAGGGGGCCGAGAGACCCAGTACTTC.

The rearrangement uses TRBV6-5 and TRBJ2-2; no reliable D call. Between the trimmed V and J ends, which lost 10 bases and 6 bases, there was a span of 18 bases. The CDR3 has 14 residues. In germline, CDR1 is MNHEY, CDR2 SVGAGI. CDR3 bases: TGTGCCACCACGGTCGCAGGTGTACCCGGGGAGCTGTTTTTT. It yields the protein CATTVAGVPGELFF.

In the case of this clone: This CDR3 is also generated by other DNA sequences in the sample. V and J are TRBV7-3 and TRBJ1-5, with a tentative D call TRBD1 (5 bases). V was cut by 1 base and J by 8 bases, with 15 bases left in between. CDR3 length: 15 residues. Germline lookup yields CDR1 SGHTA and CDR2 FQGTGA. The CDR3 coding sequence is TGTGCCAGCAGCTTAAATCCAGGGTTGAATGAGCCCCAGCATTTT. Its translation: CASSLNPGLNEPQHF.

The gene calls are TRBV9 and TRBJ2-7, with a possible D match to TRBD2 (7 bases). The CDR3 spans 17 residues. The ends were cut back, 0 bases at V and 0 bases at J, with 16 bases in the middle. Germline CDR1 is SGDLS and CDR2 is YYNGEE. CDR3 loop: CASSVGGGGLSSYEQYF. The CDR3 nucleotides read TGTGCCAGCAGCGTAGGAGGCGGGGGCCTCAGCTCCTACGAGCAGTACTTC.

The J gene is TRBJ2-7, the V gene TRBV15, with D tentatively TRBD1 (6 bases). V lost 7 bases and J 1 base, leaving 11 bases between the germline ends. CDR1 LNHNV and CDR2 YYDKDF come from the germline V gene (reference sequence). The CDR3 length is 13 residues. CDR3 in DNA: TGTGCCACCAAGGGACACCAGTCCTACGAGCAGTACTTC. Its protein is CATKGHQSYEQYF.